Detailed here is one T cell receptor (beta chain). Its antigen is not identified. This record comes from a study of early T cells in non-severe SARS-CoV-2 infection. TCRdb processed the 5' RACE reads anew with MiXCR; each CDR3 protein has one entry. The sample has under 65,000 distinct CDR3 sequences, 9.5% to 15% seen once. Study-level points and caveats: Matching with VDJdb favored anti-spike CD8 responses (missing private and CD4 specificities).

The TCR comes from an adult who was a healthcare worker with PCR-confirmed SARS-CoV-2 infection or an uninfected control (not recorded which). Source material: whole blood.

The DNA of the CDR3 is TGTGCCAGCAGCTTGAGGGTAGCGGGTCCCTACGAGCAGTACTTC. It codes for CASSLRVAGPYEQYF. The chain recombines TRBV5-6 with TRBJ2-7; TRBD2 matches at 7 bases. Germline V gives CDR1 SGHDT, CDR2 YYEEEE. Unmatched junction bases numbered 6, after V lost 1 base and J lost 2 bases. This CDR3 comprises 15 residues.